This TCR beta chain was captured by sequencing in a study of neoadjuvant anti-PD-1 for oral cavity cancer (dated by TCRdb to about 2021). In the study overall: Patients mostly received three to four biweekly doses of nivolumab at 3 mg/kg before curative-intent surgical resection. For patients who did not progress, a fourth nivolumab dose was given around day 43, followed by definitive surgical resection on days 50-56. Under RECIST 1.1, patients with complete response, partial response or stable disease were classed as responders, and patients with progression were classed as non-responders. A roughly 33% response rate was observed in the parent correlative cohort, in which over nine patients were included.

In the paper's terms, the time point label means: before neoadjuvant nivolumab. The patients had newly diagnosed stage II-IVA oral cavity squamous cell carcinoma and had not received any prior systemic or radiation treatment. The cohort was composed of patients with HPV-negative, locally advanced oral cavity squamous cell carcinoma. Peripheral blood mononuclear cells were analyzed directly and were not maintained or expanded in culture. Samples came from a longitudinal correlative study of a single-arm phase II trial of neoadjuvant nivolumab in oral cavity squamous cell carcinoma. Subject-matched pre- and post-treatment PBMCs and tumors from three responders and three non-responders underwent genomic DNA-based TCRbeta sequencing. Peripheral blood mononuclear cells were collected before nivolumab treatment and were collected again after treatment, at the time of surgery. The Maxwell RSC DNA from Cells kit was used to isolate genomic DNA from PBMCs.

In regard to this clone: The clone's antigen remains unknown. No clone much larger than this one lies a single base away; base qualities are absent.

General study outcomes and caveats: After neoadjuvant nivolumab, non-responders showed significantly higher T cell clonality (Gini index) in PBMCs than responders did. The TCR analyses had only a few patients in each response group, and the authors called for validation in larger cohorts. A higher pretreatment blood Treg/Th17 ratio correlated with both higher pretreatment blood TCRbeta clonality and lower post-treatment tumor TCRbeta clonality.

Inclusive of the bounding cysteine and phenylalanine, the CDR3 is 16 residues long. The retained sequence is limited to the CDR3, 48 bases, with the frame set at the first base. Deletion took 3 bases off V and 0 bases off J, with a span of 9 bases between the germline ends. The germline V gene (reference sequence) supplies CDR1 MNHNY and CDR2 SVGAGI. For deep sequencing of PBMC libraries, mostly roughly 450 ng of input genomic DNA was used, and six replicates were run per sample. Following the manufacturer's instructions, the team built TCRbeta libraries using the immunoSEQ hsTCRbeta kit. The completed libraries were mixed into a single pool at 3 nM, then sequenced with an Illumina NovaSeq 6000 S4 flow cell. In the original analysis: Raw data preprocessing and quality control were performed with the immunoSEQ Analyzer. The analysis was restricted to productive rearrangements, with each unique CDR3 amino acid sequence defining a clonotype. Using the R package tcR, the researchers computed the Gini-Simpson index as their estimate of repertoire clonality. Student's t test was used to compare Gini indices, and Pearson correlation was used to assess associations with tumor size change. TCRdb re-hosts the immuneACCESS table, in-frame sequences only. Its copies lack some clones; in the studies checked, an unresolved V gene accounts for under half of them, and the cause for the rest is not known. D and trimming come from the DNA, and the V and J calls and clone size come from that table. For this sample there are some 15,000 clones; roughly two thirds appear just once. The leading ten clones occupy approximately 2.4% of the sample.

The source material was PBMCs, sampled before nivolumab (anti-PD-1) treatment. The chain couples TRBV6-6 to TRBJ2-6; the D gene is perhaps TRBD1 or TRBD2, each of them matching over 5 bases. This clonotype was sampled from a person between 40 and 80 years old with oral cavity squamous cell carcinoma. The bases are TGTGCCAGCAGTTATTTTGGGGGCTCTGGGGCCAACGTCCTGACTTTC. Its translation reads: CASSYFGGSGANVLTF.